Described below is a single T cell receptor (beta chain) sequence and its context. This sample is drawn from a study of blood T cell repertoires in COVID-19. The assay was immunoSEQ multiplex PCR, and TCRdb's table has in-frame clones only and misses some. The sample yields about 94,000 clones, around two thirds seen once. There are 13 residues in the CDR3. CDR1 and CDR2 from the germline V gene are SGHTA and FQGNSA. The V and J ends lost 3 bases and 6 bases respectively, with 9 bases between them. This receptor was obtained from a man aged 70 or older with COVID-19, enrolled during active disease. The chain combines TRBV7-2 with TRBJ1-5; D is undetermined. The sample was peripheral blood. In DNA form, the CDR3 reads TGTGCCAGCAGCTTCGGGTTTTCTCAGCCCCAGCATTTT. Its translation: CASSFGFSQPQHF.